The entry below gives a single TCR beta chain sequence along with its context. Its cognate antigen has yet to be identified. Per-nucleotide qualities are absent, and no much larger clonotype sits a single base away. This sample is drawn from a study of T-cell reconstitution after alpha-beta-depleted transplantation in children (dated by TCRdb to about 2016). Describing the broader study: Using TCR repertoire profiling, the study quantitatively followed how T-cell immune reconstitution unfolded in children after TCRalphabeta/CD19-depleted allogeneic hematopoietic cell transplantation. Study-wide conclusions, independent of this receptor: In some patients, the high TCRbeta diversity seen at day 60 was put down to recipient T cells and intrathymic progenitors that had survived conditioning. About two months after transplant, the apparently early recovery of alphabetaT-cell counts reportedly depended on just several hundred clones that had expanded rapidly and came from non-depleted graft cells. The frequencies of hyperexpanded clones fell over the following months, and after one year, T-cell counts and TCRbeta diversity were mostly attributed to newly produced T cells.

The CDR3 numbers 13 residues from cysteine through phenylalanine. The kept DNA is CDR3 alone, 39 bases in frame from the first base. According to the germline V gene (reference sequence), CDR1 reads GTSNPN and CDR2 reads SVGIG. V is cut by 3 bases and J by 4 bases, and the space between the germline ends is 12 bases. Library preparation was by PCR. Sequencer: Illumina HiSeq 2500. Molecular barcoding was employed in the preparation of TCR libraries, with unique molecular identifiers being used to normalize TCRbeta repertoire quantification. The raw public data were reprocessed by TCRdb itself: fastp quality trimming at Q25, MiXCR clonotype calling, in-frame beta chains only. Rows matching on CDR3 protein sequence are summarized as one entry with the most common DNA and genes. Across this sample there are 780,000 or so distinct CDR3 sequences, with 15% to 20% seen only once. Approximately 5% of the sample rests with the top ten.

Explained via the paper, the treatment or condition label denotes: allogeneic hematopoietic cell transplantation with graft depleted of TCRalphabeta T cells and CD19 B cells. Transplant recipients were children who received TCRalphabeta/CD19-depleted allogeneic hematopoietic cell grafts. Sample: PBMCs, mostly from graft donor cells, taken 360 days after TCRalphabeta/CD19-depleted stem cell transplant. This TCR derives from a male patient younger than 18 who had a stem cell transplant for acute lymphoblastic leukemia, so the T cells may come from the graft donor. The receptor chain draws on TRBV30 and TRBJ1-1, and possibly TRBD1, on 5 matching bases. The bases read TGTGCCTGGAGCGTTGCGGGGCTCACTGAAGCTTTCTTT. Its protein product is CAWSVAGLTEAFF.